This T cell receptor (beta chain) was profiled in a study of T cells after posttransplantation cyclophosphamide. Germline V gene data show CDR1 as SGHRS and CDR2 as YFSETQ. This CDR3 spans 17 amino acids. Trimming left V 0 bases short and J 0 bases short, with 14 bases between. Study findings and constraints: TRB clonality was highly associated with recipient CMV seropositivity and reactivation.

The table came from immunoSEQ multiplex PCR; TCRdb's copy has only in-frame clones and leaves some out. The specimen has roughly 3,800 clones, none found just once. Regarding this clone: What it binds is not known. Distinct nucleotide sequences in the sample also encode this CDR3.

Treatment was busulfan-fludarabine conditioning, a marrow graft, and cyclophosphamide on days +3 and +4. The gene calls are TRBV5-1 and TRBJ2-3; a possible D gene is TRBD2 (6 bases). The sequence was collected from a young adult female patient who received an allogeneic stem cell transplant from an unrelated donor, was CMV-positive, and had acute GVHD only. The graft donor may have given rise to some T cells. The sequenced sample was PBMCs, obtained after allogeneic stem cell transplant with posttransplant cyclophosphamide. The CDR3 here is CASSLVGIRESTDTQYF. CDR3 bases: TGCGCCAGCAGCTTGGTGGGGATCCGGGAGAGCACAGATACGCAGTATTTT.